This T cell receptor (beta chain) originates from a study of blood T cell repertoires in COVID-19. Study-level information: From the United States, Italy and Spain came samples of acute and convalescent COVID-19. PBMCs, B-cell-depleted T cells, or T cells were the source of the cDNA or gDNA that made up the material.

This clone has more than one count but fewer than ten. As handled by the study authors: Reference gene primers were amplified, and this amplification served to estimate nucleated cell counts. Repertoires were generated with immunoSEQ multiplex PCR, while TCRdb's copy carries only in-frame clones and drops some. The V and J calls and the clone size are those of that table, but D and trimming were determined from the DNA. The table has 120,000 to 150,000 clones, 88% seen once. The CDR3 covers 17 residues. Germline V lookup: CDR1 SGHDT, CDR2 YYEEEE. J was trimmed by 4 bases and V by 4 bases; bases with no gene match: 16.

Sequencing was done on a sample of peripheral blood. The receptor was isolated from a man aged 45-60 years with active or convalescent COVID-19. The chain couples TRBV5-6 to TRBJ2-7, with 8 bases aligning to TRBD2. The CDR3 nucleotides read TGTGCCAGCAGCCCAGACTCCGGGACTAGGATCCGATACGAGCAGTACTTC. Translation: CASSPDSGTRIRYEQYF.